The 26 T cell receptor beta chains in this list originate from one sample, sequenced in a study of cytomegalovirus exposure and HLA in healthy donors listed by TCRdb under 2017. The protocol used for the library was the immunoSEQ multiplex PCR assay. For the multiplex PCR, a mixture combining 60 forward primers for TCR Vbeta segments and 13 reverse primers for TCR Jbeta segments was used. This immuneACCESS table, as held by TCRdb, lists in-frame sequences with V and J called but not all clones. Of the missing ones, under half trace to an unresolved V gene in checked studies; the others have no known cause. The sample includes about 140,000 clones, with over 75% observed a single time. About 4.4% of the sample rests with the top ten. Material for sequencing was PBMCs. The receptors shown here come from a man aged 25-45 years in good health.

The rearrangement joins TRBV6-1 to TRBJ2-6; maybe TRBD2 (5 bases). V was pared by 4 bases and J by 8 bases, with 9 bases between. Germline CDR1 and CDR2: MNHNS and SASEGT. The CDR3 is 13 amino acids. The CDR3 loop is CASSGEWTNVLTF. The CDR3 coding sequence is TGTGCCAGCAGTGGGGAGTGGACCAACGTCCTGACTTTC.

The chain has TRBV9 and TRBJ1-5; possible D gene TRBD1, 5 bases. The CDR3 covers 13 residues. CDR1 SGDLS and CDR2 YYNGEE come from the germline V gene. Trimming left V 5 bases short and J 9 bases short, with 15 bases between. The CDR3 DNA is TGTGCCAGCAGTGGGGGGGGTCGGGGGCCCCAGCATTTT. Its protein product is CASSGGGRGPQHF.

V is TRBV5-1 and J is TRBJ2-1, with 10 bases identical to TRBD2. This CDR3 spans 18 amino acids. V was pared by 4 bases and J by 7 bases, with 17 bases of the junction left unmatched. CDR1 is SGHRS and CDR2 is YFSETQ in the germline V gene. The CDR3 DNA is TGCGCCAGCAGCCCGGTATCCAGCGGGAGGGCCCCGGGGAATGAGCAGTTCTTC. It yields the protein CASSPVSSGRAPGNEQFF.

There are a few counts of this clone. This chain links TRBV11-3 with TRBJ2-1; 8 bases line up with TRBD2. Germline assignment: CDR1 SGHNT and CDR2 YENEEA. J gave up 4 bases and V 4 bases, and 9 bases lay outside the gene matches. The CDR3 is 16 residues long. The CDR3 nucleotides are TGTGCCAGCAGCTGGCAGGGACTAGGAGGTTACAATGAGCAGTTCTTC. As protein: CASSWQGLGGYNEQFF.

The chain couples TRBV27 to TRBJ2-7, with D perhaps matching TRBD2 (6 bases). This CDR3 is 15 amino acids long. V lost 6 bases to trimming and J lost 2 bases, with 17 bases between them. The V gene's germline CDR1 is MNHEY and CDR2 SMNVEV (reference sequence). The CDR3 DNA reads as TGTGCCAGCAGCCCCTCTGGGAGGTCCCCCTACGAGCAGTACTTC. Translated, it gives CASSPSGRSPYEQYF.

J is TRBJ2-7 and V is TRBV7-2, with D unclear. Germline values: CDR1 SGHTA, CDR2 FQGNSA. The V gene lost 0 bases and the J gene lost 2 bases, with 8 bases spanning the gap. The CDR3 is made up of 14 amino acids. The CDR3 bases are TGTGCCAGCAGCTTAGCCGCCAGGCCCTACGAGCAGTACTTC. The encoded protein is CASSLAARPYEQYF. Looking up the rest from reference TRBV7-2 and TRBJ2-7 gives the full variable domain: GAGVSQSPSNKVTEKGKDVELRCDPISGHTALYWYRQSLGQGLEFLIYFQGNSAPDKSGLPSDRFSAERTGGSVSTLTIQRTQQEDSAVYLCASSLAARPYEQYFGPGTRLTVT.

The gene calls are TRBV27 and TRBJ2-1, with TRBD2 as a possible D gene (5 bases). CDR1 and CDR2 from the germline V gene are MNHEY and SMNVEV (reference sequence). CDR3 size: 15 residues. V dropped 3 bases and J dropped 0 bases, with 9 bases sitting between them. Here the CDR3 reads CASSFSAFSYNEQFF. The CDR3 DNA is TGTGCCAGCAGTTTTAGCGCCTTCTCCTACAATGAGCAGTTCTTC.

This sequence joins TRBV6-1 and TRBJ1-5; TRBD1 might be the D (6 bases). The V and J ends lost 3 bases and 6 bases respectively, with 21 bases between them. Looked up from germline, CDR1 is MNHNS and CDR2 is SASEGT. This CDR3 is 17 amino acids long. For the CDR3, the DNA is TGTGCCAGCAGTGAGTCCCAGGTCGGGGGGCCTGGTCAGCCCCAGCATTTT. Encoded protein: CASSESQVGGPGQPQHF.

The V call is TRBV19, the J call TRBJ2-1; 10 bases agree with TRBD2. V gave up 5 bases and J gave up 8 bases; unmatched junction bases: 6. The CDR3 has 14 amino acids. Germline loops: CDR1 LNHDA, CDR2 SQIVND (reference sequence). CDR3 loop: CASSSWTSGDEQFF. CDR3 in DNA: TGTGCCAGTAGTTCCTGGACTAGCGGTGATGAGCAGTTCTTC. Full variable domain (remainder filled in from reference TRBV19 and TRBJ2-1): DGGITQSPKYLFRKEGQNVTLSCEQNLNHDAMYWYRQDPGQGLRLIYYSQIVNDFQKGDIAEGYSVSREKKESFPLTVTSAQKNPTAFYLCASSSWTSGDEQFFGPGTRLTVL.

The gene calls are TRBV19 and TRBJ2-3; 8 bases are shared with TRBD1. The CDR3 runs to 15 residues. Germline V gene lookup returns CDR1 LNHDA and CDR2 SQIVND (reference sequence). J gave up 4 bases and V 5 bases, and 8 bases lay outside the gene matches. DNA of the CDR3: TGTGCCAGTAGTGCCCGGACAGGGTGGCCAGATACGCAGTATTTT. Its protein is CASSARTGWPDTQYF.

The chain uses TRBV30 and TRBJ2-3; D is possibly TRBD2 (5 bases). The germline CDR1 and CDR2 sequences are GTSNPN and SVGIG (reference sequence). This CDR3 contains 13 residues. Between the trimmed V and J ends, which lost 4 bases and 3 bases, there was a span of 11 bases. Here the CDR3 DNA reads TGTGCCTGGATGGAATTAGCGACAGATACGCAGTATTTT. Translating gives CAWMELATDTQYF.

The V call is TRBV19, the J call TRBJ1-2; 9 positions agree with TRBD1. This CDR3 has 12 residues. The trim removed 11 bases at V and 6 bases at J, leaving 7 bases unmatched. Germline CDR1 is LNHDA and CDR2 is SQIVND (reference sequence). CDR3 sequence: CAGRGQGHGYTF. The CDR3 DNA is TGTGCCGGGCGGGGACAGGGCCATGGCTACACCTTC. The full variable domain, in which reference TRBV19 and TRBJ1-2 provide the parts outside the CDR3, is DGGITQSPKYLFRKEGQNVTLSCEQNLNHDAMYWYRQDPGQGLRLIYYSQIVNDFQKGDIAEGYSVSREKKESFPLTVTSAQKNPTAFYLCAGRGQGHGYTFGSGTRLTVV.

This sequence joins TRBV6-1 and TRBJ2-1; possible D gene TRBD2, 5 bases. Trimming cost V 0 bases and J 14 bases, with 11 bases left between them. The germline CDR1 and CDR2 sequences are MNHNS and SASEGT. The CDR3 runs 12 residues. The DNA for the CDR3 is TGTGCCAGCAGTGAAGCGGCGCGGGCCAAGTTCTTC. Translating it yields CASSEAARAKFF.

J is TRBJ2-7 and V is TRBV5-1; 9 bases fit TRBD1. Germline V gene lookup returns CDR1 SGHRS and CDR2 YFSETQ. V trimming: 0 bases; J trimming: 5 bases; junction bases outside the gene matches: 9. The CDR3 is made up of 16 amino acids. This CDR3 reads CASSLAGTGNPHEQYF. DNA of the CDR3: TGCGCCAGCAGCTTGGCGGGGACAGGGAACCCCCACGAGCAGTACTTC. The whole variable domain, filled in from reference TRBV5-1 and TRBJ2-7, reads KAGVTQTPRYLIKTRGQQVTLSCSPISGHRSVSWYQQTPGQGLQFLFEYFSETQRNKGNFPGRFSGRQFSNSRSEMNVSTLELGDSALYLCASSLAGTGNPHEQYFGPGTRLTVT.

The chain uses TRBV4-3 and TRBJ2-1, with 7 bases lining up with TRBD2. The CDR3 length is 14 residues. Germline CDR1 LGHNA, CDR2 YSLEER. J gave up 9 bases and V 4 bases, and 9 bases lay outside the gene matches. The CDR3 bases are TGCGCCAGCAGCCCCCGCACTAGCGCGACTGAGCAGTTCTTC. It translates to CASSPRTSATEQFF.

V gene TRBV11-2 combines with J gene TRBJ1-2; D uncertain. Per the germline V gene, CDR1 is SGHAT and CDR2 is FQNNGV. Trimming took off 5 bases at V and 4 bases at J, with 11 bases between the two ends. This CDR3 has 13 residues. As DNA, the CDR3 is TGTGCCAGCAGCCGGTCGATCTCCTATGGCTACACCTTC. It specifies CASSRSISYGYTF.

The chain couples TRBV10-2 to TRBJ1-5; D is possibly TRBD1 (6 bases). The CDR3 sequence is 14 residues long. Per germline, CDR1 WSHSY and CDR2 SAAADI. Trimming shortened V by 4 bases and J by 5 bases, and 12 bases separated the two germline ends. The CDR3 DNA follows: TGCGCCAGCAGTGTCTCGGACAGATATCAGCCCCAGCATTTT. As protein: CASSVSDRYQPQHF.

The CDR3 nucleotides are TGTGCCAGTAGTATGGGGACTCTCCCCACCTCTGGAAACACCATATATTTT. Protein: CASSMGTLPTSGNTIYF. The rearrangement links TRBV19 to TRBJ1-3; tentatively, D is TRBD1 (5 bases). V was clipped by 3 bases and J by 0 bases, with 15 bases between them. This CDR3 is 17 amino acids long. Per the germline V gene, CDR1 is LNHDA and CDR2 is SQIVND (reference sequence).

The CDR3 region has the DNA TGTGCCAGCAGCTGGTGGGGGGGCCCAGATACGCAGTATTTT. Protein: CASSWWGGPDTQYF. The chain recombines TRBV5-5 with TRBJ2-3, with D perhaps TRBD2 (7 bases). Trimming took 3 bases from V and 4 from J, leaving 12 bases between them. CDR1 and CDR2 from the germline V gene are SGHKS and YYEKEE (reference sequence). This CDR3 has 14 residues.

The chain employs TRBV23-1 and TRBJ2-5; 11 bases map to TRBD1. TRBV23-1 is filed as an ORF, its function uncertain. The J segment lost 2 bases and the V segment lost 6 bases, leaving 5 bases of the junction unmatched. The CDR3 is made up of 15 amino acids. CDR3: CASRSGTGGQETQYF. CDR3 DNA: TGCGCCAGCAGGTCCGGGACAGGGGGTCAAGAGACCCAGTACTTC.

The CDR3 sequence: CASRGGSRTDTQYF. The DNA of the CDR3 is TGTGCCAGCAGGGGAGGGAGCCGCACAGATACGCAGTATTTT. The chain is built from TRBV6-1 and TRBJ2-3; 7 nucleotides align to TRBD2. This CDR3 region has 14 residues. With V trimmed by 6 bases and J by 1 base, 4 bases remained unmatched. Germline V gene sequence: CDR1 MNHNS, CDR2 SASEGT.

The genes are TRBV19 and TRBJ1-1, with 7 bases aligning to TRBD1. With 5 bases clipped from V and 1 base from J, the junction kept 7 bases outside the gene matches. The CDR3 covers 15 residues. Looked up from germline, CDR1 is LNHDA and CDR2 is SQIVND (reference sequence). CDR3 DNA: TGTGCCAGTAGTCTGACAGGGTATGGGAACACTGAAGCTTTCTTT. It specifies CASSLTGYGNTEAFF.

For the CDR3, the DNA is TGTGCCAGCAGTAAAGACAGGGGTACAGATACGCAGTATTTT. It specifies CASSKDRGTDTQYF. V usage is TRBV6-1 and J usage is TRBJ2-3, with 8 positions matching TRBD1. V lost 5 bases and J lost 3; bases outside the gene matches: 4. Germline V gene data show CDR1 as MNHNS and CDR2 as SASEGT. This CDR3 comprises 14 residues.

J is TRBJ2-1 and V is TRBV7-3; TRBD1 might be the D (6 bases). There are 13 residues in the CDR3. V was shortened by 5 bases and J by 4 bases, with 9 bases between the two germline ends. In germline, CDR1 is SGHTA, CDR2 FQGTGA. The CDR3 DNA reads TGTGCCAGCAGCCTACAGGGTTACAATGAGCAGTTCTTC. It encodes CASSLQGYNEQFF. The full variable domain, with the rest looked up from reference TRBV7-3 and TRBJ2-1, is GAGVSQTPSNKVTEKGKYVELRCDPISGHTALYWYRQSLGQGPEFLIYFQGTGAADDSGLPNDRFFAVRPEGSVSTLKIQRTERGDSAVYLCASSLQGYNEQFFGPGTRLTVL.

CDR3 region: CASSLASGGVNTGELFF. In DNA form, the CDR3 reads TGCGCCAGCAGCTTGGCTTCGGGAGGGGTAAACACCGGGGAGCTGTTTTTT. The chain employs TRBV5-1 and TRBJ2-2; 8 bases match TRBD2. V shed 0 bases, J shed 2 bases, and the junction held 6 bases outside the gene matches. CDR3 length: 17 amino acids. Germline loops: CDR1 SGHRS, CDR2 YFSETQ.

With regard to this clone: The germline gene is not matched at one end of the junction; a read error may be the cause. The chain recombines TRBV7-9 with TRBJ2-3, with D perhaps TRBD2 (6 bases). CDR1 SEHNR and CDR2 FQNEAQ come from the germline V gene (reference sequence). This CDR3 is built from 14 residues. The DNA of the CDR3 is TGTTCCAGCAGCTTAGCGGAGATCACAGATACGCAGTATTTT. It codes for CSSSLAEITDTQYF. The full variable domain, completed using reference TRBV7-9 and TRBJ2-3, is DTGVSQNPRHKITKRGQNVTFRCDPISEHNRLYWYRQTLGQGPEFLTYFQNEAQLEKSRLLSDRFSAERPKGSFSTLEIQRTEQGDSAMYLCSSSLAEITDTQYFGPGTRLTVL.